A selection of T cell receptor beta chains follows, all from one sample in a study of blood T cell repertoires in COVID-19. Method: immunoSEQ multiplex PCR; TCRdb's copy keeps in-frame clones and lacks some. This sample has more than 150,000 clones, with approximately 84% found just once. The sample was peripheral blood. The receptors originated from a man aged 18 to 30 with active or convalescent COVID-19. The CDR3 runs from the conserved cysteine through the conserved F or W. Each record gives: V gene, clone size, J gene, D gene, CDR3 protein, CDR3 DNA. D genes are given only for firm matches. Rows give clone size only sometimes, using once, few, many, or a class for an expanded clone.

v_gene: TRBV6-1
abundance: -
j_gene: TRBJ1-2
d_gene: -
CDR3aa: CASSEVQGRYNYGYTF
CDR3nt: TGTGCCAGCAGTGAAGTCCAGGGAAGGTATAACTATGGCTACACCTTC

v_gene: TRBV7-6
abundance: -
j_gene: TRBJ2-7
d_gene: TRBD1
CDR3aa: CASSLVGTGSYEQYF
CDR3nt: TGTGCCAGCAGCTTAGTCGGGACAGGGTCATACGAGCAGTACTTC

v_gene: TRBV10-3
abundance: -
j_gene: TRBJ2-7
d_gene: TRBD1
CDR3aa: CAISESGTGSAEQYF
CDR3nt: TGTGCCATCAGTGAGTCCGGGACAGGATCTGCCGAGCAGTACTTC

v_gene: TRBV18
abundance: few
j_gene: TRBJ1-2
d_gene: TRBD1
CDR3aa: CASSPPSDRGVSGYTF
CDR3nt: TGTGCCAGCTCACCACCCTCTGACAGGGGAGTCTCTGGCTACACCTTC

v_gene: TRBV10-3
abundance: -
j_gene: TRBJ1-1
d_gene: TRBD1
CDR3aa: CAISPHDRAENTEAFF
CDR3nt: TGTGCCATCAGCCCACACGACAGGGCGGAGAACACTGAAGCTTTCTTT

v_gene: TRBV6-5
abundance: -
j_gene: TRBJ2-3
d_gene: -
CDR3aa: CASGTSYSTDTQYF
CDR3nt: TGTGCCTCCGGGACATCTTATAGCACAGATACGCAGTATTTT

v_gene: TRBV28
abundance: -
j_gene: TRBJ1-2
d_gene: TRBD1
CDR3aa: CASSSTGQGINYGYTF
CDR3nt: TGTGCCAGCAGTTCGACCGGACAGGGAATAAACTATGGCTACACCTTC

v_gene: TRBV7-3
abundance: -
j_gene: TRBJ2-1
d_gene: -
CDR3aa: CASSFQIYNEQFF
CDR3nt: TGTGCCAGCAGCTTCCAGATTTACAATGAGCAGTTCTTC

v_gene: TRBV11-2
abundance: -
j_gene: TRBJ1-5
d_gene: -
CDR3aa: CASSFQRGTDQPQHF
CDR3nt: TGTGCCAGCAGCTTTCAAAGGGGGACGGATCAGCCCCAGCATTTT

v_gene: TRBV7-3
abundance: -
j_gene: TRBJ2-1
d_gene: TRBD2
CDR3aa: CASSHGLADHNEQFF
CDR3nt: TGTGCCAGCAGCCATGGACTAGCGGACCACAATGAGCAGTTCTTC

v_gene: TRBV7-6
abundance: -
j_gene: TRBJ1-1
d_gene: -
CDR3aa: CASSLVRGRGENTEAFF
CDR3nt: TGTGCCAGCAGCTTAGTACGGGGGAGGGGTGAGAACACTGAAGCTTTCTTT

v_gene: TRBV28
abundance: -
j_gene: TRBJ2-1
d_gene: TRBD2
CDR3aa: CASSLLTSGNPAPYNEQFF
CDR3nt: TGTGCCAGCAGTTTATTAACTAGCGGGAACCCCGCCCCTTATAATGAGCAGTTCTTC

v_gene: TRBV2
abundance: once
j_gene: TRBJ1-3
d_gene: -
CDR3aa: CASSEEGGVSGNTIYF
CDR3nt: TGTGCCAGCAGTGAAGAGGGGGGGGTATCTGGAAACACCATATATTTT

v_gene: TRBV6-5
abundance: many
j_gene: TRBJ1-2
d_gene: -
CDR3aa: CASSSIDGGGYTF
CDR3nt: TGTGCCAGCAGTTCCATCGACGGAGGTGGCTACACCTTC